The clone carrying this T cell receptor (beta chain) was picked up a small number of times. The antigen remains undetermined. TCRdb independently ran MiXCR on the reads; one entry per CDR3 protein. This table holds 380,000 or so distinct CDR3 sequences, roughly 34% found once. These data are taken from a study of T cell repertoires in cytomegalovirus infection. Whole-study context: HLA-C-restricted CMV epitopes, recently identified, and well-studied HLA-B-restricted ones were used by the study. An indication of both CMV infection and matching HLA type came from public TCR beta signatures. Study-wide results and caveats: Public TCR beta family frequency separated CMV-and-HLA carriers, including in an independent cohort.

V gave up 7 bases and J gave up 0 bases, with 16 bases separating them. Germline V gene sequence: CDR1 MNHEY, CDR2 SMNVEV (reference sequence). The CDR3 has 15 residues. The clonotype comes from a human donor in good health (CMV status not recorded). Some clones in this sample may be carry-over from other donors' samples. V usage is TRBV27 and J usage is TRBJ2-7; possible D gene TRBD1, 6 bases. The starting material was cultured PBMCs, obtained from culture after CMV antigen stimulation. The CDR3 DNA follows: TGTGCCAGCAATGGTACAGGGACCTTCTCCTACGAGCAGTACGTC. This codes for CASNGTGTFSYEQYV.